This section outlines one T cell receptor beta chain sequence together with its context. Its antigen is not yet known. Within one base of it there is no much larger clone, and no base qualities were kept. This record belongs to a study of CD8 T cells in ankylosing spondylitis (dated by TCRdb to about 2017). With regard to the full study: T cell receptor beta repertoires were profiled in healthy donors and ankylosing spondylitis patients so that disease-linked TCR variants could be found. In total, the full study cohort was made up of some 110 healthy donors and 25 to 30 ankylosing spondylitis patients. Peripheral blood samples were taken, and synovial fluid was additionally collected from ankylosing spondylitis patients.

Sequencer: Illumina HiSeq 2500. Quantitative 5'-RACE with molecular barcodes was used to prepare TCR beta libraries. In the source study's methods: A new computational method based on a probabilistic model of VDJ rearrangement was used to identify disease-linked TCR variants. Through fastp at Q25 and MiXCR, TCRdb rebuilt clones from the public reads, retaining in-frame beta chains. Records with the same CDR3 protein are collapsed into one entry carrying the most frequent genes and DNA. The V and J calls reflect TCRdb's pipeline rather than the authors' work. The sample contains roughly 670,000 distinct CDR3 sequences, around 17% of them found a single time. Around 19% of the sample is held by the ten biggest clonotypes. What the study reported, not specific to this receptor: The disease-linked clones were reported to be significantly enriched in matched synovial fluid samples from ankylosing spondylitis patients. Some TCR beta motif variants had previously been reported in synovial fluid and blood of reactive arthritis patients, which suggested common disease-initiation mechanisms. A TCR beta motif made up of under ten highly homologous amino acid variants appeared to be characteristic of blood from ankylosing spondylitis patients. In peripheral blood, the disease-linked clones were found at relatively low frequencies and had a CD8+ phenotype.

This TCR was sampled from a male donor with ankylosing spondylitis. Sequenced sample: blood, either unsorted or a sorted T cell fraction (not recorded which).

The CDR3: CASSERGWGSPDTQYF. The bases read TGTGCCAGCAGTGAAAGGGGCTGGGGGTCTCCAGATACGCAGTATTTT. The sequence is built from TRBV6-1 and TRBJ2-3; the D region is possibly TRBD1 or TRBD2, each matching across 5 bases. V drops 2 bases and J drops 4 bases, leaving 16 bases in between. From the cysteine up to the phenylalanine, the CDR3 has a length of 16 residues. Just CDR3 DNA is preserved here, 48 bases in frame from base 1. The germline V gene provides CDR1 MNHNS and CDR2 SASEGT.